These 28 T cell receptor beta chains share one sample of origin, sequenced in a study of T cells in Graves' hyperthyroidism and ophthalmopathy. The TCR beta CDR3 regions underwent amplification using RNA transcripts as the source. In the first-round RT-PCR of the TCR CDR3, the HTBI primer set was used. TCRdb reprocessed the multiplex PCR reads with MiXCR, giving one entry per CDR3 protein. In the table there are 600,000 to 750,000 distinct CDR3 sequences, 15% to 20% of which are singletons. Sequencing was done on a sample of blood. Source of these receptors: a middle-aged man with Graves' hyperthyroidism.

The rearrangement uses TRBV10-3 and TRBJ2-3; no clear D gene. Germline V CDR1 and CDR2: ENHRY, SYGVKD. The CDR3 is 12 amino acids. V lost 4 bases and J 6 bases, leaving 8 bases between the germline ends. The CDR3 DNA follows: TGTGCCATCAGTGTAGAGACGGATACGCAGTATTTT. Protein: CAISVETDTQYF.

This clonotype showed up just a few times. The rearrangement joins TRBV19 to TRBJ2-1, with D maybe TRBD2 (6 bases). V shed 11 bases and J shed 7 bases, with 15 bases lying between them. This CDR3 spans 12 amino acids. The germline CDR1 and CDR2 sequences are LNHDA and SQIVND (reference sequence). CDR3 sequence: CACQLGGNEQFF. CDR3 nucleotides: TGTGCCTGCCAACTAGGAGGGAATGAGCAGTTCTTC.

This chain links TRBV19 with TRBJ2-1; D is unresolved. The V end lost 6 bases, the J end lost 3 bases, and 9 bases lay between the germline ends. Per the germline V gene, CDR1 is LNHDA and CDR2 is SQIVND (reference sequence). The CDR3 is made up of 13 amino acids. Written as DNA, the CDR3 is TGTGCCAGTAGCGACGGTCTCTACAATGAGCAGTTCTTC. It yields the protein CASSDGLYNEQFF.

V and J are TRBV9 and TRBJ1-5, with 7 bases aligning to TRBD1. Trimming took 4 bases from V and 6 from J; bases not matched to a gene: 7. CDR1 and CDR2 (germline): SGDLS, YYNGEE. CDR3 length equals 14 residues. The CDR3 spells CASSSTGVSQPQHF. CDR3 in DNA: TGTGCCAGCAGCTCCACAGGGGTGAGTCAGCCCCAGCATTTT.

This clonotype was seen many times. The chain recombines TRBV28 with TRBJ1-2; D remains unclear. The CDR3 has 12 amino acids. V was trimmed by 3 bases and J by 8 bases, leaving 10 bases between them. From germline, CDR1 is MDHEN and CDR2 SYDVKM. The CDR3 nucleotides are TGTGCCAGCAGTTTGTTGTGGTCCGGCTACACCTTC. It encodes CASSLLWSGYTF.

V usage is TRBV7-9 and J usage is TRBJ2-1; D call uncertain. Germline CDR1 is SEHNR and CDR2 is FQNEAQ (reference sequence). This CDR3 spans 14 amino acids. The germline V and J ends were trimmed by 0 bases and 5 bases, with 8 bases remaining between them. In DNA form, the CDR3 reads TGTGCCAGCAGCTTAGCGATGGGAAACAATGAGCAGTTCTTC. It is translated as CASSLAMGNNEQFF.

This clonotype was found many times. V is TRBV10-3 and J is TRBJ1-2, with TRBD1 matching over 8 bases. Germline V gives CDR1 ENHRY, CDR2 SYGVKD. This CDR3 comprises 15 residues. The junction had 8 bases not matched to a gene; V was cut back by 0 bases and J by 8 bases. This chain's CDR3 is CAISESRQGASGYTF. The CDR3 coding sequence is TGTGCCATCAGTGAGTCTAGGCAGGGGGCTAGCGGCTACACCTTC.

The J gene is TRBJ2-3, the V gene TRBV28; 9 bases fit TRBD1. This CDR3 is 17 amino acids long. Losses at the gene ends were 8 bases for V and 4 bases for J; bases not matched to a gene: 16. The germline CDR1 and CDR2 sequences are MDHEN and SYDVKM. The CDR3 reads CASSSNLGTGWADTQYF. The CDR3 bases are TGTGCCAGCTCTTCAAATCTCGGGACAGGGTGGGCAGATACGCAGTATTTT.

Many counts were recorded for this clonotype. V is TRBV12-3 or TRBV12-4 and J is TRBJ2-6, with D perhaps TRBD1 or TRBD2 (6 bases each). V gave up 6 bases and J gave up 4 bases, with 10 bases separating them. The CDR3 runs 14 residues. CDR3 region: CASRRGTGANVLTF. The CDR3 coding sequence is TGTGCCAGCAGACGGGGGACAGGGGCCAACGTCCTGACTTTC.

This clonotype was detected many times. V is TRBV24-1 and J is TRBJ2-1; 11 bases are shared with TRBD2. This CDR3 spans 15 amino acids. After removal of 3 bases from V and 5 bases from J, the junction contained 2 bases not matched to a gene. Looked up from germline, CDR1 is KGHDR and CDR2 is SFDVKD. CDR3 amino acids: CATSDRLAGNNEQFF. The DNA for the CDR3 is TGTGCCACCAGTGATAGACTAGCGGGAAACAATGAGCAGTTCTTC.

This clonotype was observed a few times. The genes are TRBV12-3 or TRBV12-4 and TRBJ2-2; 7 nucleotides line up with TRBD2. The V gene end was trimmed by 7 bases and the J gene end by 2 bases; junction bases not matched to a gene: 4. CDR3 length: 14 residues. Here the CDR3 DNA reads TGTGCCAGCAAACTAGCGACTAACACCGGGGAGCTGTTTTTT. As protein: CASKLATNTGELFF.

There are many counts of this clonotype. The V call is TRBV11-1, the J call TRBJ2-1; tentatively, D is TRBD1 (6 bases). Germline V gives CDR1 SGHAT, CDR2 FQDESV (reference sequence). The CDR3 is 15 amino acids. V lost 6 bases to trimming and J lost 2 bases, with 14 bases between them. The CDR3 DNA follows: TGTGCCAGCAGTTTCCGGGACACTCCCTACAATGAGCAGTTCTTC. It encodes CASSFRDTPYNEQFF.

The chain couples TRBV18 to TRBJ2-7; D is perhaps TRBD1 (6 bases). Germline V gene sequence: CDR1 KGHSH, CDR2 LQKENI. The CDR3 runs to 14 residues. Trimming stripped 3 bases from V and 6 bases from J, with 15 bases between. This CDR3 reads CASSPQSRGLEQYF. As DNA, the CDR3 is TGTGCCAGCTCACCGCAGTCCAGGGGTCTCGAGCAGTACTTC.

There are many counts of this clonotype. The V gene is TRBV27, the J gene TRBJ1-5; no clear D gene. Trimming left V 2 bases short and J 0 bases short, with 8 bases between. The CDR3 has 15 residues. Germline values: CDR1 MNHEY, CDR2 SMNVEV (reference sequence). The CDR3 sequence: CASSLAGYSNQPQHF. The CDR3 DNA is TGTGCCAGCAGTTTAGCCGGATATAGCAATCAGCCCCAGCATTTT.

This clonotype was counted between two and nine times. In DNA form, the CDR3 reads TGCAGTGCTAGGAAGGGGGCTCGCGGGTCCTACGAGCAGTACTTC. Its translation is CSARKGARGSYEQYF. The V and J genes are TRBV20-1 and TRBJ2-7; 7 nucleotides match TRBD1. The J segment lost 1 base and the V segment lost 3 bases, leaving 9 bases of the junction unmatched. The length of the CDR3 is 15 residues. Germline V lookup: CDR1 DFQATT, CDR2 SNEGSKA (reference sequence).

This clonotype appeared many times. The chain couples TRBV5-1 to TRBJ1-2; unclear D gene. Trimming shortened V by 2 bases and J by 2 bases, and 13 bases separated the two germline ends. CDR1 and CDR2 from the germline V gene are SGHRS and YFSETQ. This CDR3 spans 15 amino acids. The CDR3 nucleotides read TGCGCCAGCAGCTTCTTCCCGGAGGGAAACTATGGCTACACCTTC. It encodes CASSFFPEGNYGYTF.

A few counts support this clonotype. The gene calls are TRBV27 and TRBJ2-1; D remains unclear. The length of the CDR3 is 14 residues. The V end was cut by 7 bases, the J end by 2 bases, with 12 bases between. Germline loops: CDR1 MNHEY, CDR2 SMNVEV (reference sequence). The CDR3 bases are TGTGCCAGCACCCGGGCGCATACCTACAATGAGCAGTTCTTC. Encoded protein: CASTRAHTYNEQFF.

The chain combines TRBV18 with TRBJ2-3; 14 bases map to TRBD2. Per germline, CDR1 KGHSH and CDR2 LQKENI. The V segment lost 3 bases and the J segment 1 base; nucleotides outside the gene matches: 6. This CDR3 has 18 amino acids. CDR3 DNA: TGTGCCAGCTCACCTGACTCGGGACTAGCGGGAGGCACAGATACGCAGTATTTT. Translated: CASSPDSGLAGGTDTQYF. Based on the CDR3 plus reference TRBV18 and TRBJ2-3, the full variable domain is NAGVMQNPRHLVRRRGQEARLRCSPMKGHSHVYWYRQLPEEGLKFMVYLQKENIIDESGMPKERFSAEFPKEGPSILRIQQVVRGDSAAYFCASSPDSGLAGGTDTQYFGPGTRLTVL.

The V call is TRBV24-1, the J call TRBJ2-1; perhaps TRBD1 as D (6 bases). The CDR3 is 16 amino acids. Germline CDR1 reads KGHDR; CDR2 reads SFDVKD. V shed 4 bases and J shed 7 bases, with 19 bases lying between them. The CDR3 protein is CATSDSKKGQGNEQFF. CDR3 coding DNA: TGTGCCACCAGTGACAGTAAGAAGGGGCAGGGGAATGAGCAGTTCTTC.

There are many counts of this clonotype. V usage is TRBV2 and J usage is TRBJ2-5; TRBD2 matches 14 bases. V gave up 2 bases and J gave up 13 bases; unmatched junction bases: 6. Looked up from germline, CDR1 is SNHLY and CDR2 is FYNNEI. The CDR3 sequence is 14 residues long. The CDR3, as DNA: TGTGCCAGCAGTGAACGACTAGCGGGAGGGTCAAGGTACTTC. This sequence encodes CASSERLAGGSRYF.

This clonotype was found many times. The V and J genes are TRBV27 and TRBJ2-1, with 7 bases that match TRBD2. Germline CDR1 and CDR2: MNHEY and SMNVEV (reference sequence). This CDR3 is built from 14 residues. Unmatched junction bases numbered 5, after V lost 4 bases and J lost 5 bases. CDR3 in amino acids: CASSSGRRHNEQFF. DNA for the CDR3: TGTGCCAGCAGTTCCGGGAGGCGTCACAATGAGCAGTTCTTC.

With respect to this clonotype: A much larger clone differs by one base, so this may be a read error. The V call is TRBV28, the J call TRBJ2-7, with TRBD2 matching over 7 bases. CDR1 is MDHEN and CDR2 is SYDVKM in the germline V gene. This CDR3 spans 15 amino acids. The CDR3 here is CASSSPSGSNYKQYF. The CDR3 DNA reads as TGTGCCAGCAGTTCTCCTAGCGGCTCTAACTACAAGCAGTACTTC.

This chain links TRBV20-1 with TRBJ2-7, with D maybe TRBD1 (5 bases). CDR1 and CDR2 from the germline V gene are DFQATT and SNEGSKA (reference sequence). There are 11 residues in the CDR3. With 1 base removed from V and 9 bases from J, the gap between germline ends came to 10 bases. CDR3 loop: CSARGQWGQYF. The CDR3 DNA is TGCAGTGCTAGAGGACAGTGGGGGCAGTACTTC.

This clonotype has only a few counts. This CDR3 reads CASRPTGGRQPQHF. DNA of the CDR3: TGTGCCAGCAGGCCTACAGGGGGCCGACAGCCCCAGCATTTT. V and J are TRBV6-1 and TRBJ1-5, with TRBD1 matching 9 bases. Trimming at V came to 6 bases and at J to 7 bases, leaving 7 bases not matched to a gene. This CDR3 is 14 amino acids long. Germline CDR1 reads MNHNS; CDR2 reads SASEGT.

This clonotype occurred a few times. The chain employs TRBV9 and TRBJ1-1, with D uncertain. V was shortened by 7 bases and J by 3 bases, with 22 bases between the two germline ends. CDR1 and CDR2 (germline): SGDLS, YYNGEE. The CDR3 length is 16 residues. CDR3 protein: CASGGGSTSVDTEAFF. The CDR3 coding sequence is TGTGCCAGCGGAGGAGGATCGACATCCGTGGACACTGAAGCTTTCTTT. The complete variable domain, with remaining parts taken from reference TRBV9 and TRBJ1-1, reads DSGVTQTPKHLITATGQRVTLRCSPRSGDLSVYWYQQSLDQGLQFLIQYYNGEERAKGNILERFSAQQFPDLHSELNLSSLELGDSALYFCASGGGSTSVDTEAFFGQGTRLTVV.

This clonotype was detected many times. The rearrangement joins TRBV7-8 to TRBJ2-7; D tentatively fits TRBD1 or TRBD2 (5 bases each). V gave up 5 bases and J gave up 3 bases, with 8 bases separating them. Germline CDR1 is SGHVS and CDR2 is FQNEAQ. This CDR3 spans 12 amino acids. The CDR3 coding sequence is TGTGCCAGCAGCCGGGACCGCTACGAGCAGTACTTC. Protein sequence: CASSRDRYEQYF.

This clonotype turned up a few times. The chain is built from TRBV20-1 and TRBJ1-2; D ambiguous. Trimming removed 3 bases from V and 4 bases from J, with 12 bases in between. Germline CDR1 DFQATT, CDR2 SNEGSKA (reference sequence). The CDR3 loop spans 13 amino acids. The CDR3 spells CSASLRSGYGYTF. The CDR3 region has the DNA TGCAGTGCTAGCCTACGTAGTGGCTATGGCTACACCTTC.

This clonotype was counted a few times. This chain connects TRBV6-5 to TRBJ1-6; 10 bases align to TRBD1. J gave up 9 bases and V 2 bases, and 1 base lay outside the gene matches. The germline CDR1 and CDR2 sequences are MNHEY and SVGAGI. The CDR3 has 14 amino acids. The CDR3 is CASSYGTGVSPLHF. The CDR3 bases are TGTGCCAGCAGTTACGGGACAGGGGTTTCACCCCTCCACTTT.